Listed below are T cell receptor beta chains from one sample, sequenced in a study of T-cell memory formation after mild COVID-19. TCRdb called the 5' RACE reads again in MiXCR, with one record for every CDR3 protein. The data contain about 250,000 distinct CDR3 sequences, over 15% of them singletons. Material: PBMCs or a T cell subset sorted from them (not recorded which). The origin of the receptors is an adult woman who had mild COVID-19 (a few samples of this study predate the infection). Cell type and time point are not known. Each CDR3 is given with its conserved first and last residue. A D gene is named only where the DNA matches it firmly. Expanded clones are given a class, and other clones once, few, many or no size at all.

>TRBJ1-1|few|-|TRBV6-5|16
CASSSARQARNTEAFF
TGTGCCAGCAGTTCCGCGCGACAGGCCAGGAACACTGAAGCTTTCTTT
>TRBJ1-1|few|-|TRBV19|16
CASSIDLYRVGTEAFF
TGTGCCAGTAGTATAGATCTATACAGGGTAGGCACTGAAGCTTTCTTT
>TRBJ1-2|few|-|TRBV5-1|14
CASSKGGANYGYTF
TGCGCCAGCAGCAAAGGGGGAGCTAACTATGGCTACACCTTC
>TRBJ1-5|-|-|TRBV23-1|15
CAGDLADPSNQPQHF
TGCGCCGGAGACCTGGCAGATCCAAGCAATCAGCCCCAGCATTTT
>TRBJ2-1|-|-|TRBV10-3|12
CAISSGLNEQFF
TGTGCCATCAGTAGCGGGCTTAATGAGCAGTTCTTC
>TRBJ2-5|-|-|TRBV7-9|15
CASRSTRGGQETQYF
TGTGCCAGCAGATCCACGCGTGGCGGACAAGAGACCCAGTACTTC
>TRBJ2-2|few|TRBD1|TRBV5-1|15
CASNEGQGNTGELFF
TGCGCCAGCAACGAGGGACAGGGCAACACCGGGGAGCTGTTTTTT
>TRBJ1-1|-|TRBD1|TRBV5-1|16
CASSSAGGLANTEAFF
TGCGCCAGCAGCTCTGCAGGGGGCCTAGCGAACACTGAAGCTTTCTTT
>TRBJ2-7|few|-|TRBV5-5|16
CASSLGSGRSSYEQYF
TGTGCCAGCAGCTTGGGTTCGGGACGGAGCTCCTACGAGCAGTACTTC
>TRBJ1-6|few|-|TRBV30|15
CAWNQGILYNSPLHF
TGTGCCTGGAACCAGGGGATTCTCTATAATTCACCCCTCCACTTT
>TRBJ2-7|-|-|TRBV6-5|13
CASSYSLGYEQYF
TGTGCCAGCAGTTACTCCTTGGGCTACGAGCAGTACTTC
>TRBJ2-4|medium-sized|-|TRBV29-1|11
CSGGTLNIQYF
TGCAGCGGTGGGACCTTAAACATTCAGTACTTC
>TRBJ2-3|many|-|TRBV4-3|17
CASSHDRFPGSTDTQYF
TGCGCCAGCAGCCACGACAGGTTTCCAGGTAGCACAGATACGCAGTATTTT
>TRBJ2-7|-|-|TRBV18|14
CASSSGTPTYEQYF
TGTGCCAGCTCTTCCGGGACTCCTACCTACGAGCAGTACTTC
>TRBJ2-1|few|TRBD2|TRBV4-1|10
CAIPRREGSF
TGCGCCATCCCCCGGCGGGAGGGCTCCTTC
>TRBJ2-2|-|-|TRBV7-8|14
CASSLDANTGELFF
TGTGCCAGCAGCTTAGACGCGAACACCGGGGAGCTGTTTTTT
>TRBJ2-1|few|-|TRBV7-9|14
CASSVRQTPNEQFF
TGTGCCAGCAGCGTAAGACAGACTCCCAATGAGCAGTTCTTC
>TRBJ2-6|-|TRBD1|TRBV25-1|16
CASSAHTGAGANVLTF
TGTGCCAGCAGTGCCCACACAGGGGCTGGGGCCAACGTCCTGACTTTC
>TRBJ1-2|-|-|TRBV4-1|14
CASSHDPGVDGYTF
TGCGCCAGCAGCCATGACCCGGGGGTAGATGGCTACACCTTC
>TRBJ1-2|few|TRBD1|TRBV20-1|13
CSASPDRNYGYTF
TGCAGTGCTTCCCCGGACAGGAACTATGGCTACACCTTC
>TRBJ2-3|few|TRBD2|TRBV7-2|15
CASSPGLAESGPQYF
TGTGCCAGCAGCCCCGGACTAGCGGAGTCGGGGCCGCAGTATTTT
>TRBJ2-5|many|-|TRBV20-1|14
CSATGEGFKETQYF
TGCAGTGCCACCGGTGAGGGGTTTAAAGAGACCCAGTACTTC
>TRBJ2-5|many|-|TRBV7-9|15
CASSLESLPQETQYF
TGTGCCAGCAGCTTAGAATCCCTTCCTCAAGAGACCCAGTACTTC